The rows below give T cell receptor beta chains drawn from one sample of a study of neurological immune-mediated disorders. TCRdb processed the 5' RACE reads anew with MiXCR; each CDR3 protein has one entry. The sample records about 55,000 distinct CDR3 sequences, under 4.5% being singletons. Specimen: CD4+ T cells from blood. The source is a woman aged 40 to 50 with multiple sclerosis. Both conserved end residues are part of each CDR3. The order of the fields is clone size, J gene, V gene, CDR3 length, D gene, CDR3 DNA, CDR3 protein. D genes are given only for firm matches. Clone size reads once, few, many, or a class if the clone is expanded.

many TRBJ2-2 TRBV4-1 11 TRBD2 TGCGGCAGCGGGAGCACCGGGGAGCTGTTTTTT CGSGSTGELFF
many TRBJ2-1 TRBV5-1 13 - TGCGCCAGCAGCTTGCAGGGGCAAGGTGAGCAGTTCTTC CASSLQGQGEQFF
many TRBJ2-7 TRBV7-9 16 TRBD1 TGTGCCAGCAGCCCTCGGCCGGGACAGGGGCTCCACGAGCAGTACTTC CASSPRPGQGLHEQYF
many TRBJ1-1 TRBV11-2 13 - TGTGCCAGCAGCCTAGCGGTAGGGACTGAAGCTTTCTTT CASSLAVGTEAFF
many TRBJ1-2 TRBV5-1 13 - TGCGCCAGCAGCCTCACCGGGACACCGCTTCTCACCTTC CASSLTGTPLLTF
many TRBJ2-3 TRBV12-3/TRBV12-4 13 TRBD1 TGTGCCAGCAGCGGCGAGGGGGCGCATACGCAGTATTTT CASSGEGAHTQYF
many TRBJ2-7 TRBV11-2 13 - TGTGCCAGCAGGAGCCCGAGCTCCTACGAGCAGTACTTC CASRSPSSYEQYF
many TRBJ1-2 TRBV5-1 13 - TGCGCCAGCAGCTTGGGGGCAAACTATGGCTACACCTTC CASSLGANYGYTF
many TRBJ1-4 TRBV20-1 12 - TGCAGTGCTAGAAGGGCTAATGAAAAACTGTTTTTT CSARRANEKLFF
few TRBJ2-1 TRBV10-2 18 TRBD2 TGCGCCAGCAGTGAGTGGACTAGCGGGTACAGCTCCTACAATGAGCAGTTCTTC CASSEWTSGYSSYNEQFF
few TRBJ1-5 TRBV19 15 TRBD1 TGTGCCAGTAGCCCCAGGGGGCTTGGCAATCAGCCCCAGCATTTT CASSPRGLGNQPQHF
many TRBJ1-2 TRBV5-1 14 - TGCGCCAGCAGCTTGGCAGGGACCAGTTATGGCTACACCTTC CASSLAGTSYGYTF
many TRBJ2-3 TRBV20-1 13 - TGCAGCGCCGTCACCTCCCGCACAGATACGCAGTATTTT CSAVTSRTDTQYF
many TRBJ2-7 TRBV24-1 16 - TGTGCCACCGTTACGGGGGCCGAGGGGAACGTCTACGAGCAGTACTTC CATVTGAEGNVYEQYF